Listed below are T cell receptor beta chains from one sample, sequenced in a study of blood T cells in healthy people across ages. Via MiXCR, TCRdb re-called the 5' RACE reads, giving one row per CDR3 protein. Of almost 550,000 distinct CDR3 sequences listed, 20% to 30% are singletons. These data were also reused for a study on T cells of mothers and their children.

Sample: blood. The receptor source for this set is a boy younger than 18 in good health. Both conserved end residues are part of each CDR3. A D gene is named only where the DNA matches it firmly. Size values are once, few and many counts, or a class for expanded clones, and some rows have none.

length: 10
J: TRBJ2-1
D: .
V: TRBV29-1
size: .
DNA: TGCAGCGCCTCTAGTTATGAGCAGTTCTTC
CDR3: CSASSYEQFF

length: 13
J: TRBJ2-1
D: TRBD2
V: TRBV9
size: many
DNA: TGTGCCAGCAGCCCTAATAGCGGGATTGAGCAGTTCTTC
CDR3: CASSPNSGIEQFF

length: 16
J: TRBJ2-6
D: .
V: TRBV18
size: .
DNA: TGTGCCAGCTCATTACAGGACTCGGGTGGGGCCAACGTCCTGACTTTC
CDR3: CASSLQDSGGANVLTF

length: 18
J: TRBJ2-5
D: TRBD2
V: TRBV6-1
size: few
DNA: TGTGCCAGCAGTGAATCGGGACTACCACACGTAGGACAAGAGACCCAGTACTTC
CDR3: CASSESGLPHVGQETQYF

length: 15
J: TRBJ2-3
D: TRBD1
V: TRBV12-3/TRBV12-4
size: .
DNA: TGTGCCACCAACTCTCACAGGGGAAGCACAGATGCGCAGTATTTT
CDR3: CATNSHRGSTDAQYF

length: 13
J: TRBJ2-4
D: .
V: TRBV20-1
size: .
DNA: TGCAGTGCTAGAGAAACCGTGGGTAACATTCAGTACTTC
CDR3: CSARETVGNIQYF

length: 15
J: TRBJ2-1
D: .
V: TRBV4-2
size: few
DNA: TGTGCCAGCAGCCAAGACTCTGATCCCTACAATGAGCAGTTCTTC
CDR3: CASSQDSDPYNEQFF

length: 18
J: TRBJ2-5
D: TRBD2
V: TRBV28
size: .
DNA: TGTGCCAGCAAGGGGAGGAGACTAGCGGGAGGACCTCATCGGGCCCAGTACTTC
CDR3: CASKGRRLAGGPHRAQYF

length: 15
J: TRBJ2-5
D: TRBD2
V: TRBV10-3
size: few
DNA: TGTGCCATCAGACCTAGCGGGGGCCAACAAGAGACCCAGTACTTC
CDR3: CAIRPSGGQQETQYF

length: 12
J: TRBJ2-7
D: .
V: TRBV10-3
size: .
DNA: TGTGCCATCAGTGAACCCCGCTACGAGCAGTACTTC
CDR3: CAISEPRYEQYF

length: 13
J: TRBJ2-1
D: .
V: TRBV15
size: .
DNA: TGTGCCACCAGCGCAGGACTCTACAATGAGCAGTTCTTC
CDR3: CATSAGLYNEQFF

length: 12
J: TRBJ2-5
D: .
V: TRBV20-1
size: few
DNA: TGCAGTGCTTACAGCTCCCAAGAGACCCAGTACTTC
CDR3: CSAYSSQETQYF

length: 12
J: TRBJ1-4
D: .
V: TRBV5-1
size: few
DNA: TGCGCCAGCAGCTTAAATTGGGGAAAACTGTTTTTT
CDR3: CASSLNWGKLFF

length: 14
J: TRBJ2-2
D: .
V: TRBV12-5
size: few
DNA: TGTGCTAGTGGTTTTTTCCCCAACACCGGGGAGCTGTTTTTT
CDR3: CASGFFPNTGELFF

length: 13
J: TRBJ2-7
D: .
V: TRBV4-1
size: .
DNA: TGCGCCAGCAGCCAAGAATACGTTTACGAGCAGTACTTC
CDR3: CASSQEYVYEQYF

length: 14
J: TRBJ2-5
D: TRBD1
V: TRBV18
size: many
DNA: TGTGCCAGCTCAAGGGGACAGCTCCAAGAGACCCAGTACTTC
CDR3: CASSRGQLQETQYF

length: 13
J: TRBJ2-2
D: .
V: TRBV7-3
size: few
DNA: TGTGCCAGCAGCTTAACCCTGGAGGGGGAGCTGTTTTTT
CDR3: CASSLTLEGELFF

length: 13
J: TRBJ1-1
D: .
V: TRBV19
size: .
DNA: TGTGCCAGTAGAGCCATGGCCCACACTGAAGCTTTCTTT
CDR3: CASRAMAHTEAFF

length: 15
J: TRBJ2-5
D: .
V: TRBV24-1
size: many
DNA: TGTGCCACCAGTGATTTTGGACTCGGCGGAGAGACCCAGTACTTC
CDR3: CATSDFGLGGETQYF

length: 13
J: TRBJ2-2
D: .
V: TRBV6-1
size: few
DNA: TGTGCCAGCAGTGGCAGGGCCACCGGGGAGCTGTTTTTT
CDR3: CASSGRATGELFF

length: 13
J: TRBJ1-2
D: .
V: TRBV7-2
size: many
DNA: TGTGCCAGCAGTCCCGGGCAAAGCTATGGCTACACCTTC
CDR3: CASSPGQSYGYTF

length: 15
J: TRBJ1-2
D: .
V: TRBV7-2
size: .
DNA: TGTGCCAGCAGCTTAGTAGCCCCGGGGGGGGCGGGCTACACCTTC
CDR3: CASSLVAPGGAGYTF

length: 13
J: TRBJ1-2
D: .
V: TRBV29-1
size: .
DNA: TGCAGCGTTGAATCGGTGGCCAACTATGGCTACACCTTC
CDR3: CSVESVANYGYTF

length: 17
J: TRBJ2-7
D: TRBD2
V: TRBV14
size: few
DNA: TGTGCCAGCAGCCAAGATCCCCCTAGCGGGACACCAAACGAGCAGTACTTC
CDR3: CASSQDPPSGTPNEQYF

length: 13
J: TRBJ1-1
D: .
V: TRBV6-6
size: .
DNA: TGTGCCAGCAGCGACGGCAGGAACACTGAAGCTTTCTTT
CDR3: CASSDGRNTEAFF

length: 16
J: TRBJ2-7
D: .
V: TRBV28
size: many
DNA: TGTGCCAGCAGTTTAGGGGGTTCGGACAGTTCCTACGAGCAGTACTTC
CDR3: CASSLGGSDSSYEQYF

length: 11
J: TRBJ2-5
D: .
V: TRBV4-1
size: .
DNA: TGCGCCAGCAGCCAAGGGGAGGCCCAGTACTTC
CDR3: CASSQGEAQYF

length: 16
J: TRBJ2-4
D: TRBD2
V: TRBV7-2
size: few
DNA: TGTGCCAGCAATCCGTCAGGCCAGCGGGGGAAAAACATTCAGTACTTC
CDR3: CASNPSGQRGKNIQYF

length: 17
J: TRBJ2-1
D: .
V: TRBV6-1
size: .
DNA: TGTGCCAGCAGGGAAGGACGGAAAGGGGCCTCCTACAATGAGCAGTTCTTC
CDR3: CASREGRKGASYNEQFF

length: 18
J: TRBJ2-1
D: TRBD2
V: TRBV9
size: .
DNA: TGTGCCAGCAGCGCCGACCCCACCGGGACTAGGTCCTACAATGAGCAGTTCTTC
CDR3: CASSADPTGTRSYNEQFF

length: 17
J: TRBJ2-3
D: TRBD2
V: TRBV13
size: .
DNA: TGTGCCAGCAGCTTAGGCTACCGGACTAGCGTCACAGATACGCAGTATTTT
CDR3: CASSLGYRTSVTDTQYF

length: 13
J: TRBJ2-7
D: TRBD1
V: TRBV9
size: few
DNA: TGTGCCAGCAGCGAGACAGGGGAGTACGAGCAGTACTTC
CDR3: CASSETGEYEQYF

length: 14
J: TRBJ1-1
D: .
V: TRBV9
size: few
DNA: TGTGCCAGCAGCGTAACAGATCGGAACACTGAAGCTTTCTTT
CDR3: CASSVTDRNTEAFF

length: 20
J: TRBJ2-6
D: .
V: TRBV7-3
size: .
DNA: TGTGCCAGCAGCCCATATCGAGAACAGGGAACTCGTCCTGGGGCCAACGTCCTGACTTTC
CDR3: CASSPYREQGTRPGANVLTF

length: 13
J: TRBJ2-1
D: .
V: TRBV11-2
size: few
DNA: TGTGCCAGCAGCCCGGGACTGAGTAATGAGCAGTTCTTC
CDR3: CASSPGLSNEQFF

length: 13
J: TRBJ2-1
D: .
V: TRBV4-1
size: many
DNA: TGCGCCAGCAGCCAAGTAAGGGCGGGAGAGCAGTTCTTC
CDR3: CASSQVRAGEQFF

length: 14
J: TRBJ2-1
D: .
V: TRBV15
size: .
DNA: TGTGCCACCAGCGTGCGGGGCACCTACAATGAGCAGTTCTTC
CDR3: CATSVRGTYNEQFF

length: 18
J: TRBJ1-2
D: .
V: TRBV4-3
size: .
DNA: TGCGCCAGCAGCCGTGGGACCTCGATTATTAATGCGCACTATGGCTACACCTTC
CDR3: CASSRGTSIINAHYGYTF

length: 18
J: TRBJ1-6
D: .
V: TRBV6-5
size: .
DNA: TGTGCCAGCAGTTACGAGGACTCCCGGAGCTCCTATAATTCACCCCTCCACTTT
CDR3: CASSYEDSRSSYNSPLHF

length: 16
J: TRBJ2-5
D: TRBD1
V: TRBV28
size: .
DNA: TGTGCCAGCAAAACAGGGGGCCGGGTGCCGGAAGAGACCCAGTACTTC
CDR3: CASKTGGRVPEETQYF

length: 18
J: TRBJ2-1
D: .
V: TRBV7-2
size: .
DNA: TGTGCCAGCAGCCCCCTAGCGTACCCATTATCCTCCTACAATGAGCAGTTCTTC
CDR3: CASSPLAYPLSSYNEQFF

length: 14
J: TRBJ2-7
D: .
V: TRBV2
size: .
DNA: TGTGCCAGCAGTTTACAGGGTGGGTTCTACGAGCAGTACTTC
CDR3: CASSLQGGFYEQYF

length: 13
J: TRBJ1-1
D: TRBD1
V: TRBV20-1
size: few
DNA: TGCAGTGCTTCAGGGGGAATGGAAACTGAAGCTTTCTTT
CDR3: CSASGGMETEAFF

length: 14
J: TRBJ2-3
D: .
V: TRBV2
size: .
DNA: TGTGCCAGCAGGCGGAGATTAGCTACAGATACGCAGTATTTT
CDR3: CASRRRLATDTQYF

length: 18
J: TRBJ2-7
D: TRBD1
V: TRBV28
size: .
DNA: TGTGCCAGCAGTTTATTGGGGACAGGGGGCGGGCTAACCTACGAGCAGTACTTC
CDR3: CASSLLGTGGGLTYEQYF

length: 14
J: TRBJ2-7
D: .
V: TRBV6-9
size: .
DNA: TGTGCCAGCAGTTCATCCCAACAGGGCTACGAGCAGTACTTC
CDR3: CASSSSQQGYEQYF